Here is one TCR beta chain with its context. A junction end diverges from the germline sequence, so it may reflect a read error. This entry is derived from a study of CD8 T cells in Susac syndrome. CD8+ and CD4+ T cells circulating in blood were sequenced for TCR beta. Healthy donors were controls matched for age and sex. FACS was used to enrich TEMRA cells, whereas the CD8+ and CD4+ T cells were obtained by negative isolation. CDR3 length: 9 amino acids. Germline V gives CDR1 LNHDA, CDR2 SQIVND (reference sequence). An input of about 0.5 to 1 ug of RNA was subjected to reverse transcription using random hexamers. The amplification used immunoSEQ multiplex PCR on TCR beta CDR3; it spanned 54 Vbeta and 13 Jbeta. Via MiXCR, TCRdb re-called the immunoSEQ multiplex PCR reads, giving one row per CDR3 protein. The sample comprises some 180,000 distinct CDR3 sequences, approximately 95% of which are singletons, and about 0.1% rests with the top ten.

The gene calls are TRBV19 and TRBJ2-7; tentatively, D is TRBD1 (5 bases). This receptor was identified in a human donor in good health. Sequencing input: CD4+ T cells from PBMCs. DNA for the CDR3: TGTACCAGGGTTTACGAGCAGTACTTC. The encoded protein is CTRVYEQYF.